The rows below give T cell receptor beta chains drawn from one sample of a study of cytomegalovirus exposure and HLA in healthy donors. Assay: immunoSEQ multiplex PCR; the TCRdb copy retains only in-frame clones and omits some. Among 30,000 to 40,000 clones, approximately 47% were seen once, and the ten largest hold around 2%. Sequencing was done on a sample of PBMCs. The receptors derive from a woman in her 50s in good health and CMV-seronegative. The CDR3 runs from the conserved cysteine through the conserved F or W. The order of the fields is J gene, V gene, CDR3 protein.

J gene: TRBJ2-2; V gene: TRBV12-5; CDR3 protein: CASGLVLAGGTGELFF
J gene: TRBJ1-5; V gene: TRBV5-1; CDR3 protein: CASSPGQGGRNQPQHF
J gene: TRBJ1-3; V gene: TRBV11-1; CDR3 protein: CASSTDSGNTIYF
J gene: TRBJ2-7; V gene: TRBV28; CDR3 protein: CASSRRASGITYEQYF
J gene: TRBJ2-7; V gene: TRBV30; CDR3 protein: CAWEGAGYEQYF
J gene: TRBJ1-1; V gene: TRBV18; CDR3 protein: CASSPGLDTEAFF
J gene: TRBJ1-2; V gene: TRBV5-4; CDR3 protein: CASSLARGGWQGGYTF
J gene: TRBJ2-5; V gene: TRBV7-3; CDR3 protein: CASSFGGAGRGETQYF
J gene: TRBJ1-6; V gene: TRBV4-2; CDR3 protein: CASSQEPGRFNNSPLHF
J gene: TRBJ1-1; V gene: TRBV19; CDR3 protein: CGTGEAFF
J gene: TRBJ2-3; V gene: TRBV5-1; CDR3 protein: CASSLQPSSTDTQYF